A selection of T cell receptor beta chains follows, all from one sample in a study of blood T cell repertoires in COVID-19. The protocol was immunoSEQ multiplex PCR, while the TCRdb copy is restricted to in-frame clones and leaves out a portion. The sample lists 75,000 to 95,000 clones, over 80% occurring once. Sample: peripheral blood. The receptor source for this set is a man between 50 and 59 years old with active COVID-19. CDR3s include the opening cysteine and the closing phenylalanine or tryptophan. Each record gives: clone size, V gene, CDR3 protein. A clone size is listed for some rows: how often the clone was seen (once, few, many), or a class if it is expanded.

clone_size: NA; v_call: TRBV7-2; cdr3_aa: CASRPPGQITDTQYF
clone_size: once; v_call: TRBV19; cdr3_aa: CASSMIRTVSEAFF
clone_size: NA; v_call: TRBV25-1; cdr3_aa: CASSGQGIAADTQYF
clone_size: NA; v_call: TRBV7-2; cdr3_aa: CASSLDSTFSGNTIYF
clone_size: few; v_call: TRBV10-2; cdr3_aa: CASRTDSYGYTF
clone_size: NA; v_call: TRBV4-2; cdr3_aa: CASSQGVGTSYSQDTQYF
clone_size: once; v_call: TRBV19; cdr3_aa: CASRHRGFHEQYF
clone_size: NA; v_call: TRBV10-3; cdr3_aa: CAIKQDTVLTMGYTF
clone_size: NA; v_call: TRBV11-2; cdr3_aa: CASSPEVASSYFF
clone_size: few; v_call: TRBV15; cdr3_aa: CATSRIQGDQVIYNEQFF
clone_size: few; v_call: TRBV4-2; cdr3_aa: CASSHETGPAYGYTF
clone_size: NA; v_call: TRBV5-8; cdr3_aa: CASSLGWAGQEETQYF
clone_size: NA; v_call: TRBV4-2; cdr3_aa: CASSQAGGGYNSPLHF
clone_size: NA; v_call: TRBV7-2; cdr3_aa: CASRVGTGEAGETQYF
clone_size: NA; v_call: TRBV18; cdr3_aa: CASSPASGAVTDTQYF
clone_size: NA; v_call: TRBV9; cdr3_aa: CASSPFANSEAFF
clone_size: once; v_call: TRBV9; cdr3_aa: CASSVRSTGGRGYGYTF
clone_size: NA; v_call: TRBV28; cdr3_aa: CASSATGYSAF
clone_size: NA; v_call: TRBV4-2; cdr3_aa: CASSQPGQYPEQYF
clone_size: once; v_call: TRBV29-1; cdr3_aa: CSALRGTGANVLTF
clone_size: NA; v_call: TRBV28; cdr3_aa: CASSTNRAQYF
clone_size: NA; v_call: TRBV11-1; cdr3_aa: CASSMGGLAFNNEQFF
clone_size: NA; v_call: TRBV4-1; cdr3_aa: CASSQGGLAALDTQYF
clone_size: NA; v_call: TRBV7-2; cdr3_aa: CASSLDTFNQPQHF
clone_size: NA; v_call: TRBV5-4; cdr3_aa: CASSRRLAGQETQYF
clone_size: NA; v_call: TRBV14; cdr3_aa: CASSLRTGHLNTEAFF
clone_size: NA; v_call: TRBV4-3; cdr3_aa: CASSQGRGANTEAFF
clone_size: NA; v_call: TRBV9; cdr3_aa: CASSAGLDSYNEQFF
clone_size: once; v_call: TRBV18; cdr3_aa: CASSPDRGAPREQYF
clone_size: NA; v_call: TRBV28; cdr3_aa: CASSFPGNNSPLHF
clone_size: NA; v_call: TRBV19; cdr3_aa: CASSIIPGDTEAFF
clone_size: NA; v_call: TRBV7-6; cdr3_aa: CASSAGEGPTNEKLFF
clone_size: NA; v_call: TRBV7-2; cdr3_aa: CASSLIGAEAFF
clone_size: NA; v_call: TRBV6-4; cdr3_aa: CASSDSTRGNSPLHF
clone_size: NA; v_call: TRBV5-1; cdr3_aa: CASRDGGALDNEQFF
clone_size: NA; v_call: TRBV7-2; cdr3_aa: CASSLGGALRGETQYF
clone_size: NA; v_call: TRBV9; cdr3_aa: CASSVRHQGGRSGELFF
clone_size: NA; v_call: TRBV7-2; cdr3_aa: CASSSGGGTKNTGELFF
clone_size: NA; v_call: TRBV13; cdr3_aa: CASSSRGSDYGYTF
clone_size: NA; v_call: TRBV12-3/TRBV12-4; cdr3_aa: CASSLTGGQPQHF
clone_size: NA; v_call: TRBV2; cdr3_aa: CASSGQGANEKLFF
clone_size: NA; v_call: TRBV18; cdr3_aa: CASSPTETRVGYTF
clone_size: once; v_call: TRBV5-4; cdr3_aa: CASSLTGPPDTQYF
clone_size: NA; v_call: TRBV6-5; cdr3_aa: CASSYERGQPQHF
clone_size: NA; v_call: TRBV5-4; cdr3_aa: CASSRDRNTEAFF
clone_size: NA; v_call: TRBV5-6; cdr3_aa: CASFSVDGSSYNEQFF
clone_size: once; v_call: TRBV9; cdr3_aa: CASSVAGGGPQETQYF
clone_size: once; v_call: TRBV7-6; cdr3_aa: CASSLGTGSGATEAFF
clone_size: few; v_call: TRBV9; cdr3_aa: CASSVISGGLAGNTIYF
clone_size: NA; v_call: TRBV19; cdr3_aa: CASSPSTSGYEQYF
clone_size: NA; v_call: TRBV19; cdr3_aa: CASARQGGNSPLHF
clone_size: NA; v_call: TRBV28; cdr3_aa: CASSFLGPRTEYSNQPQHF
clone_size: NA; v_call: TRBV28; cdr3_aa: CASSFPASGAQRQYNEQFF